This T cell receptor (beta chain) was identified during a study of blood T cell repertoires in COVID-19. Some clones are missing from TCRdb's copy, which holds only in-frame ones; the method was immunoSEQ multiplex PCR. The sample holds under 300,000 clones, about 87% seen once. The CDR3 is made up of 15 amino acids. The germline gives CDR1 KGHDR, CDR2 SFDVKD. The ends were cut back, 3 bases at V and 1 base at J, with 8 bases in the middle. This TCR was recovered from a woman aged 45-59 years who had recovered from COVID-19. Sequencing input: PBMCs or T cells enriched from blood (not recorded which). The chain combines TRBV24-1 with TRBJ2-2; no reliable D call. The CDR3 DNA reads as TGTGCCACCAGTGATCCCGACAAGAACACCGGGGAGCTGTTTTTT. Translation gives CATSDPDKNTGELFF.